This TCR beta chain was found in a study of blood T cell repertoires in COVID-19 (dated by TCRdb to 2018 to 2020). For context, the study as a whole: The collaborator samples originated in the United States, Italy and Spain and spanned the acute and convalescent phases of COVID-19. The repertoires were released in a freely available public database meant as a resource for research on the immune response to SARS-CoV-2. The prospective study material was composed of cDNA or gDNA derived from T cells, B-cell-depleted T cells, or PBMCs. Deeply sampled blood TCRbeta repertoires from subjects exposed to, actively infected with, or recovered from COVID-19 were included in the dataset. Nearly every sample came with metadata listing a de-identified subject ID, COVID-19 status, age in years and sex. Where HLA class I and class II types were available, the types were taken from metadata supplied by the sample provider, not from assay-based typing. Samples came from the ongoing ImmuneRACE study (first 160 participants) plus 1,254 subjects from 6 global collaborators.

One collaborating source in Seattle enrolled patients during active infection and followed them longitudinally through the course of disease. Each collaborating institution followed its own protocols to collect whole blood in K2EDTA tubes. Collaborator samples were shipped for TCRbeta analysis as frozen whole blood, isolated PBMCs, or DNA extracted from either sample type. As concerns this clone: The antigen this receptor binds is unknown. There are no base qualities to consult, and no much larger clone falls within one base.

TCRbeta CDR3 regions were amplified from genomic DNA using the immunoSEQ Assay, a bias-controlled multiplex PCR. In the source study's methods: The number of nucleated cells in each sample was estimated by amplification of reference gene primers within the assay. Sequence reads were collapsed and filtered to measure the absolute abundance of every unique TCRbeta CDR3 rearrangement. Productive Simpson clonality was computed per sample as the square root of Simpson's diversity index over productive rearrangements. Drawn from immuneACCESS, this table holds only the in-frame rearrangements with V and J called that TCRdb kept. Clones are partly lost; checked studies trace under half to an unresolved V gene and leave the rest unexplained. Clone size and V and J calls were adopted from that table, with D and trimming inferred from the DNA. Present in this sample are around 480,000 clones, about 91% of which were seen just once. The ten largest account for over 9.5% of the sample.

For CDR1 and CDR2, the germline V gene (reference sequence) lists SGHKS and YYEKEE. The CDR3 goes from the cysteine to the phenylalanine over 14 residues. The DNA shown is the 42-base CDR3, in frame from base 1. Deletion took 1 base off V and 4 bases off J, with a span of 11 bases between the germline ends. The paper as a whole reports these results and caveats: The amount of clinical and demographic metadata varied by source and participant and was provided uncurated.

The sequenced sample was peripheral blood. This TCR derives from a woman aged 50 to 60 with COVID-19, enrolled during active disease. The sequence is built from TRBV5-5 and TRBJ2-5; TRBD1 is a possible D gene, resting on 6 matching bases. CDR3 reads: CASSLSQGTETQYF. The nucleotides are TGTGCCAGCAGCTTGTCACAGGGAACAGAGACCCAGTACTTC.